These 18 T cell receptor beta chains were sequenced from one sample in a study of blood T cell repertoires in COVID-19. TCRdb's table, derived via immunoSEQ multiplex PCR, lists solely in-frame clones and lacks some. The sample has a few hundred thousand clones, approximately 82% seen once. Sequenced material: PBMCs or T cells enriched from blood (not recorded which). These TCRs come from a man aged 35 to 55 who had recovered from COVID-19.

DNA of the CDR3: TGCGCCAGCAGCTTGGAGGGGCATCAGCCCCAGCATTTT. This sequence encodes CASSLEGHQPQHF. The chain recombines TRBV5-1 with TRBJ1-5; D might be TRBD1 (5 bases). This CDR3 spans 13 amino acids. Between the trimmed V and J ends, which lost 0 bases and 5 bases, there was a span of 6 bases. From germline, CDR1 is SGHRS and CDR2 YFSETQ.

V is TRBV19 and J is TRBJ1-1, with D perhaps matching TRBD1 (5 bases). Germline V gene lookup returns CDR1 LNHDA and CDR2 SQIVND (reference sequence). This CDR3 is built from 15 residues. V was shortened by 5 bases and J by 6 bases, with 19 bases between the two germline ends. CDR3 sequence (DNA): TGTGCCAGTAGTCGCCGTGCTCAGGGTCCCGCTGAAGCTTTCTTT. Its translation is CASSRRAQGPAEAFF. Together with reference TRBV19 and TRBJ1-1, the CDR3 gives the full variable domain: DGGITQSPKYLFRKEGQNVTLSCEQNLNHDAMYWYRQDPGQGLRLIYYSQIVNDFQKGDIAEGYSVSREKKESFPLTVTSAQKNPTAFYLCASSRRAQGPAEAFFGQGTRLTVV.

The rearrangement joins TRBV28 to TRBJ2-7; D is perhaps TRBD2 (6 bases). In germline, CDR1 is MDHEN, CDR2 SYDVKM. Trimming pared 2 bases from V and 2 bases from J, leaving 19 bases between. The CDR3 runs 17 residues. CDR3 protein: CASSLPPGLVWTYEQYF. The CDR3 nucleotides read TGTGCCAGCAGTTTACCCCCGGGACTCGTATGGACCTACGAGCAGTACTTC.

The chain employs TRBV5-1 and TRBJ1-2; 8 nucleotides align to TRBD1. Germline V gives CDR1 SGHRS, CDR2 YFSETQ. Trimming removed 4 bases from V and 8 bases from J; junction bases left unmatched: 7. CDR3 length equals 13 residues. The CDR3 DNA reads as TGCGCCAGCAGCATGGGACAGGCTGAAGGCTACACCTTC. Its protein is CASSMGQAEGYTF. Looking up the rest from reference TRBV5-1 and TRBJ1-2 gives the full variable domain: KAGVTQTPRYLIKTRGQQVTLSCSPISGHRSVSWYQQTPGQGLQFLFEYFSETQRNKGNFPGRFSGRQFSNSRSEMNVSTLELGDSALYLCASSMGQAEGYTFGSGTRLTVV.

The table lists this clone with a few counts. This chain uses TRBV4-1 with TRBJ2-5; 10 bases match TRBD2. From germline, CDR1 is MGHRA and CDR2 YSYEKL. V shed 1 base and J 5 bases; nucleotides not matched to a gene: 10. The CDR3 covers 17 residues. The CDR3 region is CASSQALLAGAGETQYF. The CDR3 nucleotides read TGCGCCAGCAGCCAAGCTCTCCTAGCGGGAGCGGGGGAGACCCAGTACTTC.

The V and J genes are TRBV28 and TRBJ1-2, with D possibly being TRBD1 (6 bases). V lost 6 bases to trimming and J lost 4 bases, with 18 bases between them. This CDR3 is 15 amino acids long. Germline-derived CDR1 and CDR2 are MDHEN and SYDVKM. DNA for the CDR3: TGTGCCAGCAGCCACACGCAACGGGACACCTATGGCTACACCTTC. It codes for CASSHTQRDTYGYTF.

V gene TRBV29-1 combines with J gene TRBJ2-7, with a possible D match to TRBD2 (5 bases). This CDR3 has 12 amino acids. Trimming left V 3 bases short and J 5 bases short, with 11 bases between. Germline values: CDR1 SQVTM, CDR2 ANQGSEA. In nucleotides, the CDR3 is TGCAGCGTTGAGGGCCCCGGGGACGAGCAGTACTTC. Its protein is CSVEGPGDEQYF.

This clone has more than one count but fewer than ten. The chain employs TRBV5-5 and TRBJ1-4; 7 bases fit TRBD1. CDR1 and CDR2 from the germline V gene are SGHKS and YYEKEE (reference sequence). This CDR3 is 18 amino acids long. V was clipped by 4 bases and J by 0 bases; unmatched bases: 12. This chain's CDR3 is CASSRLLGTAATNEKLFF. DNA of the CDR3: TGTGCCAGCAGCCGACTACTCGGGACAGCTGCAACTAATGAAAAACTGTTTTTT. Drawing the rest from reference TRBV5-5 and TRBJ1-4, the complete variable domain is DAGVTQSPTHLIKTRGQQVTLRCSPISGHKSVSWYQQVLGQGPQFIFQYYEKEERGRGNFPDRFSARQFPNYSSELNVNALLLGDSALYLCASSRLLGTAATNEKLFFGSGTQLSVL.

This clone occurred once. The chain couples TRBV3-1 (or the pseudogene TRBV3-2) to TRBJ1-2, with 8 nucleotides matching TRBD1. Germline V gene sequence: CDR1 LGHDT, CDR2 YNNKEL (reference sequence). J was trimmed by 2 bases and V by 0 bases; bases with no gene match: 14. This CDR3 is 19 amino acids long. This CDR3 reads CASSQDPRRTGTKNYGYTF. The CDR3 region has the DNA TGTGCCAGCAGCCAAGACCCAAGGAGGACAGGGACAAAGAACTATGGCTACACCTTC.

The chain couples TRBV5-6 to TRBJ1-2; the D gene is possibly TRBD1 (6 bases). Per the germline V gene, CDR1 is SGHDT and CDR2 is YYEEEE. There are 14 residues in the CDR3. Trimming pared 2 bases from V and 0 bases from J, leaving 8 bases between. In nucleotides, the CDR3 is TGTGCCAGCAGCTTTACAGGGCCTAACTATGGCTACACCTTC. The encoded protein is CASSFTGPNYGYTF.

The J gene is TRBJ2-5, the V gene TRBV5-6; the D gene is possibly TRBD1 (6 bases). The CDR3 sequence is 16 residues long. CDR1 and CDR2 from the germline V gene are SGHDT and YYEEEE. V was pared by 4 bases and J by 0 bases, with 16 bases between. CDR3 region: CASSPDRDSYQETQYF. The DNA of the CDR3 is TGTGCCAGCAGCCCGGACAGAGATTCGTACCAAGAGACCCAGTACTTC.

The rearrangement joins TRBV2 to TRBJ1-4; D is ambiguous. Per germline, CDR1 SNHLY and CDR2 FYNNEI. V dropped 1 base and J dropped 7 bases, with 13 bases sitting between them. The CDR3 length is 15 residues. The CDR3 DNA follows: TGTGCCAGCAGTGAAGAGTACGGGAACCTTGAAAAACTGTTTTTT. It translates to CASSEEYGNLEKLFF.

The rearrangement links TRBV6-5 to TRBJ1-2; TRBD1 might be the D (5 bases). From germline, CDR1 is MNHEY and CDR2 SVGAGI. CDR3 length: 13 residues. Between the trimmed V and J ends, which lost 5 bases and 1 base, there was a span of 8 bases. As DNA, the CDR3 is TGTGCCAGCAGTCAACAGGTTAACTATGGCTACACCTTC. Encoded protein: CASSQQVNYGYTF.

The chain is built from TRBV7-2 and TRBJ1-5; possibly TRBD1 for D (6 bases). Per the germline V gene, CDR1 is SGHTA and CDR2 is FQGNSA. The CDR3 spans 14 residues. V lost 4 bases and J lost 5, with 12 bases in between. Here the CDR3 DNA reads TGTGCCAGCAGCTCGGGACAAAGGGATCAGCCCCAGCATTTT. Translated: CASSSGQRDQPQHF.

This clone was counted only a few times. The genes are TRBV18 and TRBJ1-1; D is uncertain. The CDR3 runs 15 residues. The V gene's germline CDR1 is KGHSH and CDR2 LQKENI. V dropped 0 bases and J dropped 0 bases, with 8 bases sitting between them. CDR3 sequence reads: CASSPPLRVNTEAFF. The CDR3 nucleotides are TGTGCCAGCTCACCACCGTTGAGGGTGAACACTGAAGCTTTCTTT.

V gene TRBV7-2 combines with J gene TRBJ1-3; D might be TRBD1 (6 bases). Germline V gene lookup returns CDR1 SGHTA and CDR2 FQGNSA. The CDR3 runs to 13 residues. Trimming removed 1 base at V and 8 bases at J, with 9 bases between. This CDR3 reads CASSLDRADTIYF. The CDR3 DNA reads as TGTGCCAGCAGCTTAGACAGGGCGGACACCATATATTTT.

DNA of the CDR3: TGTGCCAGTAGTGCAAGACTAGGAAGGGGCACAGATACGCAGTATTTT. Amino acid sequence: CASSARLGRGTDTQYF. The rearrangement links TRBV19 to TRBJ2-3, with D possibly matching TRBD2 (6 bases). CDR1 and CDR2 from the germline V gene are LNHDA and SQIVND (reference sequence). The CDR3 contains 16 residues. Between the trimmed V and J ends, which lost 5 bases and 1 base, there was a span of 16 bases.

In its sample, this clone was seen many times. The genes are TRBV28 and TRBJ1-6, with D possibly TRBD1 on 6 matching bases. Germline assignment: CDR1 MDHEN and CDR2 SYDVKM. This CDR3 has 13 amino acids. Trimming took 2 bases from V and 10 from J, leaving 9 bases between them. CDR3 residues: CASSLRGSSPLHF. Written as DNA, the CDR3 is TGTGCCAGCAGTTTAAGGGGGAGCTCACCCCTCCACTTT.